This T cell receptor beta chain was captured in a study of T cell responses to AZD1222 COVID-19 vaccine. Trimming took off 1 base at V and 1 base at J, with 17 bases between the two ends. The CDR3 is 17 amino acids. CDR1 is SGHNT, CDR2 YYREEE, per germline (reference sequence). Using immunoSEQ multiplex PCR, the repertoire was profiled, and TCRdb retains in-frame clones only, with some absent. Of 150,000 to 200,000 clones listed, roughly nine tenths are singletons. Study-level results: When two AZD1222 doses had been given, Spike-specific TCR breadth and depth rose.

On this clone itself: Its antigen remains unidentified.

The sequence came from an adult in good health. The chain combines TRBV5-4 with TRBJ1-1; TRBD1 is a possible D gene (6 bases). The sequencing here drew on peripheral blood, taken on day 0 of AZD1222 vaccination. The CDR3: CASSLPRGGLGNTEAFF. The CDR3 bases are TGTGCCAGCAGCTTGCCGAGGGGGGGCTTGGGGAACACTGAAGCTTTCTTT. The full variable domain, rest sourced from reference TRBV5-4 and TRBJ1-1, is ETGVTQSPTHLIKTRGQQVTLRCSSQSGHNTVSWYQQALGQGPQFIFQYYREEENGRGNFPPRFSGLQFPNYSSELNVNALELDDSALYLCASSLPRGGLGNTEAFFGQGTRLTVV.